This TCR beta chain was recorded in a study of blood T cell repertoires in COVID-19. The CDR3 length is 14 residues. V lost 0 bases to trimming and J lost 7 bases; unmatched junction nucleotides: 5. The germline gives CDR1 GTSNPN, CDR2 SVGIG (reference sequence). The protocol was immunoSEQ multiplex PCR, while the TCRdb copy is restricted to in-frame clones and leaves out a portion. The data contain 370,000 or so clones, around 87% of them seen just once; the ten biggest clones take up under 1.5%. This clonotype was obtained from a man aged 25 to 40 who had recovered from COVID-19. The chain has TRBV30 and TRBJ1-4; 7 bases match TRBD1. Sample: PBMCs or T cells enriched from blood (not recorded which). CDR3 amino acids: CAWSVNRGSEKLFF. Written as DNA, the CDR3 is TGTGCCTGGAGTGTAAACAGGGGAAGTGAAAAACTGTTTTTT.